This T cell receptor beta chain was identified during a study of shared T cell receptors in the human thymus. Clones were read by immunoSEQ multiplex PCR, and TCRdb kept only the in-frame ones, dropping some. The sample has roughly 700,000 clones, roughly 88% seen once; the top ten hold approximately 0.011%. Per germline, CDR1 SGDLS and CDR2 YYNGEE. The CDR3 totals 16 residues. Trimming at V came to 2 bases and at J to 8 bases, leaving 4 bases not matched to a gene. In addition, the sample was reused for a study of human thymus T cells.

Specimen: thymocytes. J is TRBJ2-1 and V is TRBV9, with 16 bases aligning to TRBD2. The source is a boy in the first two years of life with a congenital heart defect. DNA of the CDR3: TGTGCCAGCAGCGTGGGACTAGCGGGAGGGATCGATGAGCAGTTCTTC. It is translated as CASSVGLAGGIDEQFF.